This TCR beta chain came from a study of blood T cell repertoires in COVID-19. Looking at the study overall: COVID-19 samples collected from the United States, Italy and Spain covered acute and convalescent phases. In each case, the material was cDNA or gDNA derived from T cells, B-cell-depleted T cells, or PBMCs.

Original analysis: Reference gene primer amplification gave nucleated cell count estimates. Using immunoSEQ multiplex PCR, the repertoire was profiled, and TCRdb retains in-frame clones only, with some absent. V, J and clone size were drawn from that table, and D and trimming were deduced from the DNA. The table includes around 74,000 clones, around nine tenths detected once. Per the germline V gene, CDR1 is MGHDK and CDR2 is SYGVNS. The CDR3 runs 15 residues. V dropped 3 bases and J dropped 4; count of bases not matched to a gene: 5. The sequence derives from a man aged 50-60 years with active COVID-19. Material: peripheral blood. The chain joins TRBV25-1 to TRBJ2-3; 9 bases map to TRBD2. The DNA for the CDR3 is TGTGCCAGCAGTGAGCCTAGCGGGACATCAGATACGCAGTATTTT. Residues: CASSEPSGTSDTQYF.